A single sample gave rise to the 5 T cell receptor beta chains below, sequenced in a study of cytomegalovirus exposure and HLA in healthy donors. The PCR had 60 Vbeta and 13 Jbeta primers. The assay was immunoSEQ multiplex PCR, and TCRdb's table has in-frame clones only and misses some. The repertoire includes roughly 110,000 clones, roughly 76% of them detected once, and approximately 2% sits in the top ten. Sequenced material: PBMCs. These receptors originate from a man aged 18 to 29 in good health and CMV-seronegative.

With regard to this clone: The junction does not match germline at one end; this may be a read error. This chain connects TRBV5-1 to TRBJ2-2, with 14 nucleotides matching TRBD2. Germline values: CDR1 SGHRS, CDR2 YFSETQ. The CDR3 loop spans 13 amino acids. The CDR3 DNA reads as TGCGCCAGCGGATCGACTAGCGGGGGGGCCGGGCTTTTT. It specifies CASGSTSGGAGLF. The full variable domain, completed using reference TRBV5-1 and TRBJ2-2, is KAGVTQTPRYLIKTRGQQVTLSCSPISGHRSVSWYQQTPGQGLQFLFEYFSETQRNKGNFPGRFSGRQFSNSRSEMNVSTLELGDSALYLCASGSTSGGAGLFGEGSRLTVL.

The CDR3 nucleotides read TGTGCCAGCAGTGAACAGAGCGGGGGGGCAGATACGCAGTATTTT. Its translation: CASSEQSGGADTQYF. The chain carries TRBV2 and TRBJ2-3, with 10 bases that match TRBD2. This CDR3 region has 15 residues. CDR1 is SNHLY, CDR2 FYNNEI, per germline. Trimming removed 2 bases from V and 4 bases from J; junction bases left unmatched: 3.

Comment on this clone: Other DNA sequences in the sample encode the same CDR3. This chain links TRBV6-1 with TRBJ2-3, with a weak D call TRBD2 (6 bases). Trimming cost V 6 bases and J 2 bases, with 15 bases left between them. The germline V gene encodes CDR1 MNHNS and CDR2 SASEGT. The CDR3 has 15 amino acids. Here the CDR3 DNA reads TGTGCCAGCAGGGAGGGGCTTCCGACCACAGATACGCAGTATTTT. It translates to CASREGLPTTDTQYF.

The table lists this clone with a count of one. J is TRBJ1-2 and V is TRBV5-1, with 9 nucleotides matching TRBD1. With V trimmed by 4 bases and J by 2 bases, 15 bases remained unmatched. There are 18 residues in the CDR3. Germline V gene sequence: CDR1 SGHRS, CDR2 YFSETQ. The CDR3 sequence: CASSPTLQGAFGNYGYTF. The CDR3 bases are TGCGCCAGCAGCCCTACGCTACAGGGGGCATTCGGGAACTATGGCTACACCTTC.

The genes are TRBV6-1 and TRBJ2-2; tentatively, D is TRBD2 (6 bases). V lost 1 base and J lost 3, with 9 bases in between. Germline V CDR1 and CDR2: MNHNS, SASEGT. This CDR3 contains 15 residues. The CDR3 region is CASSEVGRYTGELFF. The DNA for the CDR3 is TGTGCCAGCAGTGAAGTTGGGAGGTACACCGGGGAGCTGTTTTTT.